These T cell receptor beta chains were read from a single sample in a study of blood T cell repertoires in COVID-19. Here immunoSEQ multiplex PCR was the method, and the copy in TCRdb shows in-frame clones only, minus some. The sample records some 83,000 clones, approximately 79% being singletons. The sequenced material came from peripheral blood. All receptors come from a woman aged 80 or older with acute or convalescent COVID-19. The CDR3 runs from the conserved cysteine through the conserved F or W. A D gene is named only where the DNA matches it firmly. Not every row has a clone size; where given, it reads once, few, many or a size class.

D	V	length	size	J	DNA	CDR3
NA	TRBV15	13	NA	TRBJ1-1	TGTGCCACCAGCAGCGGGCTTCACCGGGGAGCTTTCTTT	CATSSGLHRGAFF
NA	TRBV20-1	11	NA	TRBJ1-4	TGCAGTGCCTGGGAGGTTGAAAAACTGTTTTTT	CSAWEVEKLFF
TRBD2	TRBV20-1	15	NA	TRBJ2-5	TGCAGTGCTAGTGTAGTAGCGGGGGGGCAAGAGACCCAGTACTTC	CSASVVAGGQETQYF
NA	TRBV18	14	NA	TRBJ1-1	TGTGCCAGCTCACCCGCATTTTCCCGCGCTGAAGCTTTCTTT	CASSPAFSRAEAFF
TRBD1	TRBV5-8	15	NA	TRBJ2-3	TGTGCCAGCAGCTTGAGGACAGGGTTCACAGATACGCAGTATTTT	CASSLRTGFTDTQYF
TRBD1	TRBV6-4	14	NA	TRBJ2-7	TGTGCCAGCAGTGACTCGAGGGACAGGGGCGAGCAGTACTTC	CASSDSRDRGEQYF
NA	TRBV19	12	NA	TRBJ1-2	TGTGCCAGTAGTATGGCGGGGAAGGGCTACACCTTC	CASSMAGKGYTF
TRBD1	TRBV9	14	few	TRBJ1-4	TGTGCCAGCAGCGAGACAGGGATAGGTGAAAAACTGTTTTTT	CASSETGIGEKLFF
NA	TRBV19	15	NA	TRBJ1-3	TGTGCCAGTAGTATTTCTGTTCTCTCTGGAAACACCATATATTTT	CASSISVLSGNTIYF
TRBD1	TRBV7-2	17	NA	TRBJ2-7	TGTGCCAGCAGCTTAGCGGGGTCTCGGACAGGGTACTACGAGCAGTACTTC	CASSLAGSRTGYYEQYF
NA	TRBV6-2/TRBV6-3	15	once	TRBJ1-4	TGTGCCAGCAGTTACTCCACCCTCGGGAGCGAAAAACTGTTTTTT	CASSYSTLGSEKLFF
TRBD2	TRBV15	16	NA	TRBJ2-1	TGTGCCACCAGCAGAGGGACTAGCGGGGGCAACAATGAGCAGTTCTTC	CATSRGTSGGNNEQFF
TRBD1	TRBV30	15	NA	TRBJ1-3	TGTGCCTGCCCCGGGACAGGGCTTGCTGGAAACACCATATATTTT	CACPGTGLAGNTIYF
NA	TRBV7-3	14	NA	TRBJ1-3	TGTGCCAGCACCAGCGGGTCCTCTGGGGACACCATATATTTT	CASTSGSSGDTIYF
NA	TRBV5-6	14	NA	TRBJ1-2	TGTGCCAGCAGCTTACCCCAGGGGTCGGCAGGCTACACCTTC	CASSLPQGSAGYTF
NA	TRBV15	15	NA	TRBJ1-4	TGTGCCACCAGCAAAAACAGGGTTTCGAATGAAAAACTGTTTTTT	CATSKNRVSNEKLFF
TRBD2	TRBV18	14	once	TRBJ2-5	TGTGCCAGCTCACCCGGGACTAGCGTTGAGACCCAGTACTTC	CASSPGTSVETQYF
TRBD1	TRBV29-1	13	NA	TRBJ2-2	TGCAGCGTACGGACAGGAAGCACCGGGGAGCTGTTTTTT	CSVRTGSTGELFF
TRBD1	TRBV7-2	15	NA	TRBJ1-6	TGTGCCAGCAGCTTACGACAGGGAGGTAATTCACCCCTCCACTTT	CASSLRQGGNSPLHF
NA	TRBV14	14	NA	TRBJ1-1	TGTGCCAGCAGCCAAGCCTCGGTGAACACTGAAGCTTTCTTT	CASSQASVNTEAFF
NA	TRBV4-1	15	few	TRBJ2-7	TGCGCCAGTTCCGCCCCCGGGACTGCGACCTACGAGCAGTACTTC	CASSAPGTATYEQYF
TRBD2	TRBV11-3	14	NA	TRBJ2-1	TGTGCCAGCAGCTCTGGGACTAGCGGGGGTCCGCAGTTCTTC	CASSSGTSGGPQFF
NA	TRBV19	15	NA	TRBJ2-2	TGTGCCAGTAGTAAAAGGACAGCAGACACCGGGGAGCTGTTTTTT	CASSKRTADTGELFF
TRBD2	TRBV5-4	16	NA	TRBJ2-3	TGTGCCAGCAGCATTCCTAGCGGGGGGCCCACAGATACGCAGTATTTT	CASSIPSGGPTDTQYF
TRBD1	TRBV19	19	NA	TRBJ1-5	TGTGCCAGTACCATAGGTCGGGGACAGGGCTTATATAGCAATCAGCCCCAGCATTTT	CASTIGRGQGLYSNQPQHF
TRBD1	TRBV15	15	few	TRBJ1-2	TGTGCCACCAGCAGAGAGACAGGGGGCGCGAGTGACTACACCTTC	CATSRETGGASDYTF
TRBD1	TRBV2	15	once	TRBJ2-5	TGTGCCAGCAGCGGGACAGGGGGCGCATCGGAGACCCAGTACTTC	CASSGTGGASETQYF
NA	TRBV9	17	NA	TRBJ1-1	TGTGCCAGCAGCGGATTCTCGGACTTGTCTTGGAACACTGAAGCTTTCTTT	CASSGFSDLSWNTEAFF
TRBD1	TRBV7-2	15	once	TRBJ1-5	TGTGCCAGCAGTTCTACTGGGACAGGGTTCCAGCCCCAGCATTTT	CASSSTGTGFQPQHF
TRBD1	TRBV19	15	NA	TRBJ2-7	TGTGCCAGTAGTAGCGGACAGGGGGCGCGGAACGAGCAGTACTTC	CASSSGQGARNEQYF
NA	TRBV24-1	14	NA	TRBJ1-2	TGTGCCACCAGGCCCTCGGGGGGAAACTATGGCTACACCTTC	CATRPSGGNYGYTF
NA	TRBV29-1	13	NA	TRBJ1-3	TGCAGCATACAGCAGCCCTCTGGAAACACCATATATTTT	CSIQQPSGNTIYF
TRBD1	TRBV30	15	NA	TRBJ1-2	TGTGCCTGGAGTGTACTCCCCGGGACAGGATGGGGCTACACCTTC	CAWSVLPGTGWGYTF
NA	TRBV6-1	11	once	TRBJ2-7	TGTGCCAGCAGGGAAGGCGGCGAGCAGTACTTC	CASREGGEQYF
NA	TRBV5-5	13	NA	TRBJ1-1	TGTGCCAGCAGCTTGATAAGACAGAACTCAGCTTTCTTT	CASSLIRQNSAFF
TRBD1	TRBV2	14	once	TRBJ2-7	TGTGCCAGCAGCCCCCGGGACAGAATCTACGAGCAGTACTTC	CASSPRDRIYEQYF
NA	TRBV6-6	14	NA	TRBJ1-1	TGTGCCAGCAGTTCCCAGGGAGGGAACACTGAAGCTTTCTTT	CASSSQGGNTEAFF
NA	TRBV6-6	16	few	TRBJ1-2	TGTGCCAGCAGTTACGATGGCACGGGAAGAGACTATGGCTACACCTTC	CASSYDGTGRDYGYTF
TRBD2	TRBV11-3	15	once	TRBJ2-1	TGTGCCAGCAGCCGTACTAGCGGGCTACGTCGCGAGCAGTTCTTC	CASSRTSGLRREQFF
NA	TRBV5-4	15	NA	TRBJ2-7	TGTGCCAGCAGCCCCGGACTATCGAGCTCCTACGAGCAGTACTTC	CASSPGLSSSYEQYF
NA	TRBV5-1	14	NA	TRBJ2-5	TGCGCCAGCAGCCCGGGGGAGTACCAAGAGACCCAGTACTTC	CASSPGEYQETQYF
NA	TRBV5-6	13	NA	TRBJ2-7	TGTGCCAGCAGCTCCGCCGGGTCCTACGAGCAGTACTTC	CASSSAGSYEQYF
NA	TRBV5-1	16	NA	TRBJ1-2	TGCGCCAGCAGCTTGGCTCCGACTGAAGCTAACTATGGCTACACCTTC	CASSLAPTEANYGYTF
TRBD1	TRBV7-9	16	NA	TRBJ2-1	TGTGCCAGCAGCCGAACCGGGACAGGGGGAGTTCATGAGCAGTTCTTC	CASSRTGTGGVHEQFF
TRBD1	TRBV7-8	18	once	TRBJ1-5	TGTGCCAGCAGCTTATTAAGGACAGGGGGCTGGAGCAATCAGCCCCAGCATTTT	CASSLLRTGGWSNQPQHF
NA	TRBV25-1	13	NA	TRBJ2-3	TGTGCCAGCAGTGATGTAACGCGAGATACGCAGTATTTT	CASSDVTRDTQYF
NA	TRBV5-4	12	NA	TRBJ2-5	TGTGCCAGCAGGGGCCCCCAAGAGACCCAGTACTTC	CASRGPQETQYF
NA	TRBV5-4	17	NA	TRBJ2-5	TGTGCCAGCAGCTTGGTGGGGCAGGGCATAACCCAAGAGACCCAGTACTTC	CASSLVGQGITQETQYF
TRBD1	TRBV25-1	16	NA	TRBJ1-2	TGTGCCAGCAGTGAATCGGGGGACAGGGGGAATTATGGCTACACCTTC	CASSESGDRGNYGYTF
TRBD2	TRBV12-5	13	NA	TRBJ2-7	TGTGCTAGTAACCGGGGGGACTCCTACGAGCAGTACTTC	CASNRGDSYEQYF
NA	TRBV5-4	14	few	TRBJ1-3	TGTGCCAGCAGCCCTCGGAGCTCTGGAAACACCATATATTTT	CASSPRSSGNTIYF